The entry below describes one T cell receptor beta chain. Regarding donors, all were healthy bone marrow donors. The PCR ran on 60 Vbeta and 13 Jbeta primers. Assay used: immunoSEQ multiplex PCR; TCRdb lists only in-frame clones, some missing. This table has some 220,000 clones, around 80% appearing once. Germline CDR1 reads MDHEN; CDR2 reads SYDVKM. V lost 5 bases, J lost 7 bases, and 7 bases stayed unmatched. This CDR3 comprises 16 residues. These data come from a study of cytomegalovirus exposure and HLA in healthy donors. The receptor comes from a boy between 10 and 17 years old in good health and CMV-seronegative. The gene calls are TRBV28 and TRBJ2-1; 14 positions agree with TRBD2. Sample: PBMCs. CDR3 nucleotides: TGTGCCAGCAGTCCGACTAGCGGGAGGGCAAGGAATGAGCAGTTCTTC. Amino acids: CASSPTSGRARNEQFF.